These T cell receptor beta chains were read from a single sample in a study of blood T cell repertoires in COVID-19. Generated by immunoSEQ multiplex PCR, the TCRdb table keeps only in-frame clones and is missing some. The sample has about 150,000 clones; approximately 84% are singletons. Sequencing input: peripheral blood. These receptors all stem from a man between 65 and 85 years old with acute or convalescent COVID-19. The CDR3 runs from the conserved cysteine through the conserved F or W. Each record gives: V gene, D gene, CDR3 length, clone size, J gene, CDR3 DNA, CDR3 protein. A D gene is named only where the DNA matches it firmly. Clone size is given for some rows only: seen once, a few or many times, or a class if the clone is expanded.

TRBV28	.	11	.	TRBJ1-2	TGTGCCAGCAGTGGGGGGAACGGCTACACCTTC	CASSGGNGYTF
TRBV19	.	14	.	TRBJ1-1	TGTGCCAGCCACAGGGCTGGTATGAACACTGAAGCTTTCTTT	CASHRAGMNTEAFF
TRBV11-3	.	15	.	TRBJ2-1	TGTGCCAGCAGCTTAGGGCGGGGCCCTCACAATGAGCAGTTCTTC	CASSLGRGPHNEQFF
TRBV5-1	TRBD1	16	.	TRBJ1-2	TGCGCCAGCAGCCCTGCCCGACAGGGCCCTATCTATGGCTACACCTTC	CASSPARQGPIYGYTF
TRBV4-1	.	13	.	TRBJ1-2	TGCGCCAGCAGCCAAGGTCAGAACTATGGCTACACCTTC	CASSQGQNYGYTF
TRBV6-5	TRBD1	14	.	TRBJ2-5	TGTGCCAGCAGCCGAGTGACAGGGGTAGGGTCCCAGTACTTC	CASSRVTGVGSQYF
TRBV29-1	TRBD2	17	.	TRBJ2-1	TGCAACCTCCCAGCCCCCGGGACTAGGGGCCCCTACAATGAGCAGTTCTTC	CNLPAPGTRGPYNEQFF
TRBV28	TRBD1	15	.	TRBJ2-7	TGTGCCAGCAGTCCCGGGACAGGGATTGTCTACGAGCAGTACTTC	CASSPGTGIVYEQYF
TRBV6-2/TRBV6-3	.	13	.	TRBJ1-2	TGTGCCAGCAGTTTTCAGCGGGTCGCTGGCTACACCTTC	CASSFQRVAGYTF
TRBV13	.	14	.	TRBJ2-1	TGTGCCAGCAGCTTGCGGCGCTCCTACAATGAGCAGTTCTTC	CASSLRRSYNEQFF
TRBV7-9	.	16	.	TRBJ2-3	TGTGCCAGCAGCTTAGGGGCTAGCGAAAGGACAGATACGCAGTATTTT	CASSLGASERTDTQYF
TRBV6-1	.	14	.	TRBJ1-2	TGTGCCAGCAGTGAACAGGGGTCAGTCTATGGCTACACCTTC	CASSEQGSVYGYTF
TRBV5-1	TRBD1	13	once	TRBJ1-1	TGCGCCAGCAGCTTCGACAGGGTCACTGAAGCTTTCTTT	CASSFDRVTEAFF
TRBV19	TRBD1	14	.	TRBJ1-5	TGTGCCAGTACACGCGCAGGGGGCATTCAGCCCCAGCATTTT	CASTRAGGIQPQHF
TRBV3-1/TRBV3-2	.	13	.	TRBJ2-5	TGTGCCAGCAGCCAACGGGGAGAGGAGACCCAGTACTTC	CASSQRGEETQYF
TRBV4-1	TRBD2	18	.	TRBJ2-5	TGCGCCAGCAGCCAAGAAGGGGGGACTAGCGGGAGGGTAAAGACCCAGTACTTC	CASSQEGGTSGRVKTQYF
TRBV5-4	.	18	.	TRBJ1-6	TGTGCCAGCAGCTTGGGGGCCGGTGGGGGCTCGGGCCATTCACCCCTCCACTTT	CASSLGAGGGSGHSPLHF
TRBV19	.	16	.	TRBJ1-3	TGTGCCAGTAGTTCTCCTCCAGCGTACTCTGGAAACACCATATATTTT	CASSSPPAYSGNTIYF
TRBV7-9	TRBD2	15	.	TRBJ2-1	TGTGCCAGCAGCCAGACTAGCGGGATCTACAATGAGCAGTTCTTC	CASSQTSGIYNEQFF
TRBV5-1	TRBD1	14	.	TRBJ2-5	TGCGCCAGCAGCGGACAGGGGGCCCAAGAGACCCAGTACTTC	CASSGQGAQETQYF
TRBV7-9	.	15	once	TRBJ1-1	TGTGCCAGCAGGGAAAGGGGCGGCCGAAACACTGAAGCTTTCTTT	CASRERGGRNTEAFF
TRBV18	TRBD1	15	once	TRBJ1-5	TGTGCCAGCTCACCCGACAGGGCGAGCAATCAGCCCCAGCATTTT	CASSPDRASNQPQHF
TRBV4-1	TRBD1	17	.	TRBJ1-1	TGCGCCAGCAGCCGCGGACAGGGGGCCGCGGTGAACACTGAAGCTTTCTTT	CASSRGQGAAVNTEAFF
TRBV5-4	TRBD1	15	.	TRBJ1-1	TGTGCCAGCAGCACCTCGACAGGGGGCGCCGCTGAAGCTTTCTTT	CASSTSTGGAAEAFF
TRBV10-3	.	14	.	TRBJ1-2	TGTGCCATCAGTGAGGGAGGGCCTTCCACCGGCTACACCTTC	CAISEGGPSTGYTF
TRBV6-6	TRBD1	14	few	TRBJ1-3	TGTGCCAGCAGTCGAGACAGGGTTGGAAACACCATATATTTT	CASSRDRVGNTIYF
TRBV7-8	TRBD2	18	once	TRBJ2-1	TGTGCCAGCAGCTTAGAGGGAGTGGCAGCGGGGGGGCTCCAGGAGCAGTTCTTC	CASSLEGVAAGGLQEQFF
TRBV2	TRBD2	16	.	TRBJ2-1	TGTGCCAGCAGGAAAGGACTAGCGGGGGCCGGACATGAGCAGTTCTTC	CASRKGLAGAGHEQFF
TRBV9	.	18	.	TRBJ2-1	TGTGCCAGCAGTCTGGCAGGGAACCCCGTACTCAACTACAATGAGCAGTTCTTC	CASSLAGNPVLNYNEQFF
TRBV2	TRBD2	15	.	TRBJ2-1	TGTGCCAGCAAGGGGGTAGCGGGAGATAGAGGTGAGCAGTTCTTC	CASKGVAGDRGEQFF
TRBV3-1/TRBV3-2	TRBD2	16	.	TRBJ2-1	TGTGCCAGCAGCCTACGGGCGGGGGGTCATAACAATGAGCAGTTCTTC	CASSLRAGGHNNEQFF
TRBV7-2	TRBD1	17	.	TRBJ1-2	TGTGCCAGCAGCCCGCGGGGACAGGGGGCTCTACACTATGGCTACACCTTC	CASSPRGQGALHYGYTF
TRBV11-1	TRBD2	16	once	TRBJ2-3	TGTGCCAGCAGCTCCCGAGAGCGCGGGGGTGCAGATACGCAGTATTTT	CASSSRERGGADTQYF
TRBV19	TRBD2	14	once	TRBJ2-5	TGTGCCAGTAGAGCCCTAGCGGGAGAGGAGACCCAGTACTTC	CASRALAGEETQYF
TRBV28	.	14	.	TRBJ2-5	TGTGCCAGCAGTTTAGGTGGCAGGCAAGAGACCCAGTACTTC	CASSLGGRQETQYF
TRBV6-6	.	13	.	TRBJ2-7	TGTGCCAGCAGTTCGCAGACGGGATACGAGCAGTACTTC	CASSSQTGYEQYF
TRBV7-3	.	13	once	TRBJ2-2	TGTGCCAGCACCGTGTCGAACACCGGGGAGCTGTTTTTT	CASTVSNTGELFF
TRBV28	.	15	.	TRBJ2-7	TGTGCCAGCAGTACCCAGAACCGGGGGACCTACGAGCAGTACTTC	CASSTQNRGTYEQYF
TRBV11-2	TRBD2	15	.	TRBJ2-4	TGTGCCAGTTCTGCGGGGGGATCAGGCAAAAACATTCAGTACTTC	CASSAGGSGKNIQYF
TRBV7-2	TRBD1	16	.	TRBJ2-7	TGTGCCAGCAGCACGAAATCCGGGACAGGAGTCGGGGAGCAGTACTTC	CASSTKSGTGVGEQYF
TRBV7-2	TRBD1	14	.	TRBJ1-5	TGTGCCAGCAGCTTAGGGACAGGGAATCAGCCCCAGCATTTT	CASSLGTGNQPQHF
TRBV28	.	14	.	TRBJ1-5	TGTGCCAGCAGTTTCGTCAGGGCGGATCAGCCCCAGCATTTT	CASSFVRADQPQHF
TRBV19	TRBD1	17	.	TRBJ2-3	TGTGCCAGTAGTGACGCCGGGACAGGGATTAGCACAGATACGCAGTATTTT	CASSDAGTGISTDTQYF
TRBV5-1	TRBD1	14	.	TRBJ2-5	TGCGCCAGCAGCTACGGACAGGGGGAAGAGACCCAGTACTTC	CASSYGQGEETQYF
TRBV6-5	.	14	.	TRBJ2-5	TGTGCCAGCAGTTACTCGAACGGGCAAGAGACCCAGTACTTC	CASSYSNGQETQYF
TRBV11-1	TRBD1	16	.	TRBJ1-1	TGTGCCAGCAGCCAACCTTGGACAGGGCTGAACACTGAAGCTTTCTTT	CASSQPWTGLNTEAFF
TRBV19	TRBD2	14	once	TRBJ2-3	TGTGCCAGTAAGCGGGATTCTAGCACAGATACGCAGTATTTT	CASKRDSSTDTQYF
TRBV19	.	14	.	TRBJ1-2	TGTGCCAGTCTCCACAGCCTCTCTAACTATGGCTACACCTTC	CASLHSLSNYGYTF
TRBV11-2	TRBD1	15	.	TRBJ1-1	TGTGCCAGCAGCGATGCGAGACAGGGATTCACTGAAGCTTTCTTT	CASSDARQGFTEAFF
TRBV28	TRBD1	14	.	TRBJ1-2	TGTGCCAGCAGTCCCCGATGGACAGGGGCTGGCTACACCTTC	CASSPRWTGAGYTF
TRBV5-4	TRBD2	14	.	TRBJ2-7	TGTGCCAGCCGACTAGCGGGAGTTGCCCACGAGCAGTACTTC	CASRLAGVAHEQYF
TRBV28	.	12	.	TRBJ1-2	TGTGCCAGCAGTTTACCTTCTTCCGGCTACACCTTC	CASSLPSSGYTF
TRBV24-1	.	16	.	TRBJ1-5	TGTGCCACCAGTGATTTAAGGGCAGGGGATCATCAGCCCCAGCATTTT	CATSDLRAGDHQPQHF
TRBV11-3	.	14	.	TRBJ1-1	TGTGCCAGCAGCTTAGGTGGGGCGCGGACTGAAGCTTTCTTT	CASSLGGARTEAFF
TRBV27	TRBD2	13	.	TRBJ2-7	TGTGCCAGCAGGACTAGCGGCTCCTACGAGCAGTACTTC	CASRTSGSYEQYF
TRBV5-1	.	15	.	TRBJ2-3	TGCGCCAGCAGCTTGAGGGGGTTCAACACAGATACGCAGTATTTT	CASSLRGFNTDTQYF
TRBV4-1	.	18	.	TRBJ1-1	TGCGCCAGCAGCCAGGTCGGACAAGGTGGCCTCATGAACACTGAAGCTTTCTTT	CASSQVGQGGLMNTEAFF
TRBV5-1	.	16	.	TRBJ2-7	TGCGCCAGCAGTCTCCGGTTAGGACAGGGAGGGTACGAGCAGTACTTC	CASSLRLGQGGYEQYF